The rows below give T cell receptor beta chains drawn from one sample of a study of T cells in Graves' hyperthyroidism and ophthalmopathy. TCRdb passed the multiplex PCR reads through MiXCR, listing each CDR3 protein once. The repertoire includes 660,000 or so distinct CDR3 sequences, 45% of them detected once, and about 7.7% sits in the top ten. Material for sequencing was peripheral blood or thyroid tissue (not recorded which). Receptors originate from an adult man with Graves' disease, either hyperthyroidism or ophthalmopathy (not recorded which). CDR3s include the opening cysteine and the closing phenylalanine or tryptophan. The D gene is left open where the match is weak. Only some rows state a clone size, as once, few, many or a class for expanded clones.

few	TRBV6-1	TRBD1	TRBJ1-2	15	CASSYTPGQGTGYTF	TGTGCCAGCAGTTACACCCCAGGACAGGGGACCGGCTACACCTTC
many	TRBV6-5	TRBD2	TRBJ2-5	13	CATASGAEETQYF	TGTGCCACGGCTAGCGGGGCAGAAGAGACCCAGTACTTC
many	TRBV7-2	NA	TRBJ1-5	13	CASSLRTNQPQHF	TGTGCCAGCAGCTTAAGAACCAATCAGCCCCAGCATTTT
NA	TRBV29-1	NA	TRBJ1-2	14	CSVDGQGTNYGYTF	TGCAGCGTTGACGGGCAGGGGACGAACTATGGCTACACCTTC
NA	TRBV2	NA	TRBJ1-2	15	CAKRLVSMNSGGYTF	TGTGCCAAACGTCTTGTTTCGATGAATTCTGGTGGCTACACCTTC
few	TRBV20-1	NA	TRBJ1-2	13	CSARDQLGIGYTF	TGCAGTGCTAGAGATCAATTGGGAATTGGCTACACCTTC
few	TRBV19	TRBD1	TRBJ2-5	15	CASTESWDSPETQYF	TGTGCCAGTACCGAATCCTGGGACAGCCCGGAGACCCAGTACTTC
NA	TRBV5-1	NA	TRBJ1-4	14	CASKRQEANEKLFF	TGCGCCAGCAAAAGACAGGAAGCTAATGAAAAACTGTTTTTT
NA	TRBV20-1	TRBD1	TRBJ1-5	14	CSARTQGAVQPQHF	TGCAGTGCTAGAACACAGGGGGCGGTTCAGCCCCAGCATTTT
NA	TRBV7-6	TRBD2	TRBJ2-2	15	CASSFIAGGPGELFF	TGTGCCAGCAGCTTTATAGCGGGGGGGCCCGGGGAGCTGTTTTTT
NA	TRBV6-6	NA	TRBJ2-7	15	CASMRARGASYEQYF	TGTGCCAGCATGAGGGCCCGGGGGGCCTCCTACGAGCAGTACTTC
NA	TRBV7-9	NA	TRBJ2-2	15	CASSLARVRTGELFF	TGTGCCAGCAGCTTAGCCAGGGTTCGTACCGGGGAGCTGTTTTTT
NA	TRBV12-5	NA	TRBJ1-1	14	CASGFISMNTEAFF	TGTGCTAGTGGTTTTATCAGTATGAACACTGAAGCTTTCTTT
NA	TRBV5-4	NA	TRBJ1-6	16	CASSEGQPAYNSPLHF	TGTGCCAGCAGCGAAGGACAGCCGGCTTACAATTCACCCCTCCACTTT
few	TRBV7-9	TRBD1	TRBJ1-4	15	CASSLNRGLHEKLFF	TGTGCCAGCAGCTTGAACAGGGGGCTTCATGAAAAACTGTTTTTT
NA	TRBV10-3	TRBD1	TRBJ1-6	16	CAISDTTGGGHQPLHF	TGTGCCATCAGTGATACGACAGGGGGAGGGCATCAGCCCCTCCACTTT
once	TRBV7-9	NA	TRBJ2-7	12	CASSLEADGQCF	TGTGCCAGCAGCTTAGAGGCAGACGGGCAGTGCTTC
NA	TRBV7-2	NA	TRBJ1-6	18	CASSLASAASSYNSPLHF	TGTGCCAGCAGCTTAGCGTCGGCGGCGAGCTCCTATAATTCACCCCTCCACTTT
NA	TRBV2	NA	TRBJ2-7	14	CASSEPNSGYEQYF	TGTGCCAGCAGTGAACCCAACTCTGGCTACGAGCAGTACTTC
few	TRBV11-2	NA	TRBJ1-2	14	CASSLGPTNYGYTF	TGTGCCAGCAGCTTAGGTCCTACTAACTATGGCTACACCTTC
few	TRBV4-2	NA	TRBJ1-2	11	CASSHQDGYTF	TGTGCCAGCAGCCACCAGGATGGCTACACCTTC
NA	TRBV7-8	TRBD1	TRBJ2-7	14	CASRPDRGDYEQYF	TGTGCCAGCAGACCGGACAGGGGGGACTACGAGCAGTACTTC
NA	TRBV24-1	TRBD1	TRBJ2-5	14	CATSDHRGYETQYF	TGTGCCACCAGTGATCACAGGGGTTACGAGACCCAGTACTTC
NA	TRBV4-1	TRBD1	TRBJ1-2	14	CASSQDGTGNGYTF	TGCGCCAGCAGCCAGGACGGGACAGGGAATGGCTACACCTTC
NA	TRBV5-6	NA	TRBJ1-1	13	CASSPVQTTEAFF	TGTGCCAGCAGCCCTGTTCAGACTACTGAAGCTTTCTTT
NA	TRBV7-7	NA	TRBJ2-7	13	CASSLEQRYEQYF	TGTGCTAGCAGCTTAGAACAGCGGTACGAGCAGTACTTC
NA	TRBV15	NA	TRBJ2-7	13	CATFSASSYEQYF	TGTGCCACCTTTAGCGCCTCCTCCTACGAGCAGTACTTC
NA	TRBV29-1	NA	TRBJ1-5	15	CSLEGRQDSNQPQHF	TGCAGCTTAGAAGGTCGGCAGGATAGCAATCAGCCCCAGCATTTT
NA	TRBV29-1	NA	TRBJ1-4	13	CSVEDLGDEKLFF	TGCAGCGTTGAAGATCTTGGGGATGAAAAACTGTTTTTT
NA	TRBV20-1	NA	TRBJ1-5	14	CSASLSYSNQPRHF	TGCAGTGCTAGTCTGAGTTATAGCAATCAGCCCCGGCATTTT
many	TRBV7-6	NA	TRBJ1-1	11	CASSRVPEAFF	TGTGCTAGCAGCAGAGTACCGGAAGCTTTCTTT
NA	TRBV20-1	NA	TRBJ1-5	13	CSASQGVNQPQHF	TGCAGTGCTAGTCAAGGGGTCAATCAGCCCCAGCATTTT
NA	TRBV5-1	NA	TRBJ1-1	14	CASSQRTAGAEAFF	TGCGCCAGCAGCCAACGGACAGCTGGTGCTGAAGCTTTCTTT
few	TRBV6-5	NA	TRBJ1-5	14	CASGRGQADQPQHF	TGTGCCAGTGGCCGGGGGCAGGCGGATCAGCCCCAGCATTTT
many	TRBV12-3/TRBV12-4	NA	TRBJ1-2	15	CASSRGAGSVYGYTF	TGTGCCAGCAGTCGGGGGGCAGGATCGGTCTATGGCTACACCTTC
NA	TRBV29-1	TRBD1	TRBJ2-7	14	CSVQGGQGTYEQYF	TGCAGCGTTCAAGGGGGACAGGGGACCTACGAGCAGTACTTC
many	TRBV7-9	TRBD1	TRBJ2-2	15	CASSSRTGNTGELFF	TGTGCCAGCAGCTCAAGGACAGGGAACACCGGGGAGCTGTTTTTT
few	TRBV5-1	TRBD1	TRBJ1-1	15	CASSLGDRPNTEAFF	TGTGCCAGCAGCTTGGGGGACAGGCCGAACACTGAAGCTTTCTTT
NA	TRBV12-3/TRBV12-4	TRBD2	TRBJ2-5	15	CASTTGTARGGAQYF	TGTGCCAGCACCACCGGGACTGCCCGCGGGGGAGCCCAGTACTTC